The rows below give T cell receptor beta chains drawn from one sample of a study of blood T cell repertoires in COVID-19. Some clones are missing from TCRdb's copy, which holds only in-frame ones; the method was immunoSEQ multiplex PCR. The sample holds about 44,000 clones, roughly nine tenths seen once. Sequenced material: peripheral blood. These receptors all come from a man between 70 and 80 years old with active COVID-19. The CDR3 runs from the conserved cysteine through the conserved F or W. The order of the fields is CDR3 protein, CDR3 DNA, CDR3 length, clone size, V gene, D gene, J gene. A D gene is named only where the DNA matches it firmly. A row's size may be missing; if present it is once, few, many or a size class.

CASSLMGQGRINEQFF	TGCGCCAGCAGCTTGATGGGACAGGGGCGGATCAATGAGCAGTTCTTC	16	few	TRBV5-1	TRBD1	TRBJ2-1
CASSQDQGALDGYTF	TGTGCCAGCAGCCAAGACCAAGGGGCCCTAGATGGCTACACCTTC	15	-	TRBV3-1/TRBV3-2	-	TRBJ1-2
CASSTAGGNIQYF	TGTGCCAGCAGCACAGCGGGAGGAAACATTCAGTACTTC	13	once	TRBV7-2	TRBD2	TRBJ2-4
CASSSIRTSGGYNEQFF	TGTGCCAGCAGCTCGATTAGGACTAGCGGGGGCTACAATGAGCAGTTCTTC	17	-	TRBV5-6	TRBD2	TRBJ2-1
CASSIDRGVGNEQFF	TGTGCCAGTAGTATAGATCGCGGTGTGGGCAATGAGCAGTTCTTC	15	-	TRBV19	-	TRBJ2-1
CASSLPGISFQETQYF	TGTGCCAGCAGTTTACCGGGGATATCATTTCAAGAGACCCAGTACTTC	16	-	TRBV7-9	-	TRBJ2-5
CSVEDGRAADTQYF	TGCAGCGTTGAAGATGGGAGGGCCGCAGATACGCAGTATTTT	14	once	TRBV29-1	TRBD2	TRBJ2-3
CASSWLAGGEDTQYF	TGTGCCAGCAGTTGGCTAGCGGGGGGTGAGGATACGCAGTATTTT	15	-	TRBV6-2/TRBV6-3	TRBD2	TRBJ2-3
CASSPHADGGSNIQYF	TGCGCCAGCAGCCCCCACGCCGACGGGGGATCAAACATTCAGTACTTC	16	-	TRBV5-1	-	TRBJ2-4
CASSSQVGGRYEQYF	TGTGCCAGCAGTTCCCAGGTGGGGGGGCGGTACGAGCAGTACTTC	15	once	TRBV5-4	-	TRBJ2-7
CASSLLRSGEQYF	TGTGCCAGCAGCTTATTGAGGTCTGGAGAGCAGTACTTC	13	-	TRBV11-1	-	TRBJ2-7
CASSHYSSTNEKLFF	TGTGCCAGCAGCCACTACAGCTCAACTAATGAAAAACTGTTTTTT	15	-	TRBV14	-	TRBJ1-4
CASATGVNEKLFF	TGTGCCAGCGCGACAGGGGTTAATGAAAAACTGTTTTTT	13	-	TRBV19	TRBD1	TRBJ1-4
CASSYGGQETQYF	TGTGCCAGCAGTTACGGCGGGCAAGAGACCCAGTACTTC	13	-	TRBV6-5	-	TRBJ2-5
CASSEGQSGNTIYF	TGTGCCAGCAGTGAAGGGCAGTCTGGAAACACCATATATTTT	14	-	TRBV2	-	TRBJ1-3
CASTRDRVYNEQFF	TGTGCCAGTACTCGGGACAGGGTCTACAATGAGCAGTTCTTC	14	-	TRBV19	TRBD1	TRBJ2-1
CSASPQGGEQYF	TGCAGTGCTAGTCCCCAGGGAGGCGAGCAGTACTTC	12	once	TRBV20-1	-	TRBJ2-7
CASSPEQANTGELFF	TGTGCCAGCTCACCAGAACAGGCGAACACCGGGGAGCTGTTTTTT	15	-	TRBV18	-	TRBJ2-2
CASSQSSGGALGQFF	TGCGCCAGCAGCCAATCTAGCGGGGGGGCCTTGGGGCAGTTCTTC	15	-	TRBV4-3	TRBD2	TRBJ2-1
CASSYDRGRHTQYF	TGTGCCAGCAGTTATGACAGGGGGCGACATACGCAGTATTTT	14	-	TRBV28	TRBD1	TRBJ2-3
CASSQDSLSSGNTIYF	TGTGCCAGCAGCCAAGACAGTTTGAGCTCTGGAAACACCATATATTTT	16	-	TRBV2	-	TRBJ1-3
CASSLGGGANGETQYF	TGTGCTAGCAGCTTAGGAGGCGGGGCCAATGGAGAGACCCAGTACTTC	16	-	TRBV7-7	-	TRBJ2-5
CASSLGTHNNEKLFF	TGTGCCAGCAGCTTGGGGACACATAATAATGAAAAACTGTTTTTT	15	-	TRBV5-8	-	TRBJ1-4
CASSLTRSTYEQYF	TGTGCCAGCAGTCTTACTAGATCCACCTACGAGCAGTACTTC	14	-	TRBV3-1/TRBV3-2	-	TRBJ2-7
CASSLRQANTGELFF	TGTGCCAGCAGCTTAAGACAGGCCAACACCGGGGAGCTGTTTTTT	15	once	TRBV7-9	-	TRBJ2-2
CASSSTGRSSYNEQFF	TGTGCCAGCAGTTCGACAGGGCGGAGCTCCTACAATGAGCAGTTCTTC	16	once	TRBV6-6	TRBD1	TRBJ2-1
CASSLGALAYEQYF	TGTGCCAGCAGCTTAGGGGCTTTGGCCTACGAGCAGTACTTC	14	-	TRBV7-2	-	TRBJ2-7
CASSPPGQEEKLFF	TGTGCCAGCAGTCCACCGGGACAGGAGGAAAAACTGTTTTTT	14	-	TRBV25-1	TRBD1	TRBJ1-4
CASRAVEMAGGYTEAFF	TGCGCCAGCAGAGCCGTTGAAATGGCAGGGGGTTACACTGAAGCTTTCTTT	17	once	TRBV4-1	TRBD1	TRBJ1-1
CASSFSQGGRETQYF	TGTGCCAGCAGTTTTTCCCAGGGGGGCCGGGAGACCCAGTACTTC	15	-	TRBV27	-	TRBJ2-5
CASSLAGEGSGNTIYF	TGTGCCAGCAGCTTAGCGGGGGAGGGCTCTGGAAACACCATATATTTT	16	-	TRBV7-9	-	TRBJ1-3
CASSPRDRERDTQYF	TGTGCCAGCAGCCCTAGGGACAGGGAAAGGGATACGCAGTATTTT	15	-	TRBV3-1/TRBV3-2	TRBD1	TRBJ2-3
CASSYSMDRVDSPLHF	TGTGCCAGCAGTTACTCGATGGACAGGGTGGATTCACCCCTCCACTTT	16	-	TRBV6-5	TRBD1	TRBJ1-6
CASTLSQGNSPLHF	TGTGCCAGCACCCTAAGTCAGGGGAATTCACCCCTCCACTTT	14	-	TRBV6-6	-	TRBJ1-6
CASSLGRGARGQPQHF	TGTGCCAGCAGCTTAGGGCGGGGGGCAAGGGGTCAGCCCCAGCATTTT	16	few	TRBV7-8	-	TRBJ1-5
CASSPSNRGGTEAFF	TGTGCCAGCAGCCCAAGTAATCGAGGAGGAACTGAAGCTTTCTTT	15	-	TRBV4-2	-	TRBJ1-1
CASSPITGQAYNEQFF	TGTGCCAGCTCACCTATTACGGGACAGGCGTACAATGAGCAGTTCTTC	16	-	TRBV18	TRBD1	TRBJ2-1
CASSPAGSYQETQYF	TGTGCCAGCAGCCCAGCGGGGTCGTACCAAGAGACCCAGTACTTC	15	-	TRBV7-9	TRBD2	TRBJ2-5
CASIPPGQDYGYTF	TGTGCCAGCATCCCACCCGGACAGGACTATGGCTACACCTTC	14	-	TRBV11-3	TRBD1	TRBJ1-2
CASSIGSDRPYGYTF	TGTGCCAGTAGTATCGGAAGCGACAGGCCTTATGGCTACACCTTC	15	once	TRBV19	-	TRBJ1-2
CASSYRGGNQPQHF	TGTGCCAGCAGTTACCGCGGCGGCAATCAGCCCCAGCATTTT	14	-	TRBV6-2/TRBV6-3	-	TRBJ1-5
CASSSRTGRAGANVLTF	TGCGCCAGCAGCTCCCGGACAGGGAGGGCTGGGGCCAACGTCCTGACTTTC	17	once	TRBV5-1	-	TRBJ2-6
CASSWTRQALRAFF	TGTGCCAGCAGCTGGACCCGACAGGCCTTGAGGGCTTTCTTT	14	-	TRBV5-6	-	TRBJ1-1
CASSLSSGQGKNIQYF	TGTGCCAGCAGCTTATCCTCGGGACAGGGTAAAAACATTCAGTACTTC	16	-	TRBV7-2	TRBD1	TRBJ2-4
CASSVERGNSGANVLTF	TGTGCCAGCAGCGTAGAGCGGGGGAACTCTGGGGCCAACGTCCTGACTTTC	17	-	TRBV9	TRBD2	TRBJ2-6
CASSPRGTGSTGELFF	TGTGCCAGCAGCCCCAGGGGGACAGGGTCCACCGGGGAGCTGTTTTTT	16	-	TRBV7-9	TRBD1	TRBJ2-2
CASTSRGASSYEQYF	TGTGCCAGCACCTCACGGGGTGCGAGCTCCTACGAGCAGTACTTC	15	-	TRBV6-5	-	TRBJ2-7
CASSKMREQYF	TGTGCCAGCAGCAAAATGAGAGAGCAGTACTTC	11	once	TRBV21-1	-	TRBJ2-7
CASRSVGLQYEQFF	TGTGCCAGTAGATCGGTGGGACTACAATATGAGCAGTTCTTC	14	once	TRBV19	TRBD2	TRBJ2-1
CASRRRDISHEQYF	TGTGCCAGCAGGAGACGGGACATTTCCCACGAGCAGTACTTC	14	-	TRBV2	-	TRBJ2-7
CATQSTGNTEAFF	TGTGCCACCCAGTCGACAGGGAACACTGAAGCTTTCTTT	13	-	TRBV2	-	TRBJ1-1
CASSITRAETQYF	TGTGCCAGCAGTATCACTAGAGCCGAGACCCAGTACTTC	13	-	TRBV28	-	TRBJ2-5
CASSSTRTSGSEQFF	TGTGCCAGCAGCTCAACACGGACTAGCGGGAGTGAGCAGTTCTTC	15	-	TRBV7-6	TRBD2	TRBJ2-1
CATSSQIPGDQPQHF	TGTGCCACCAGCAGTCAAATTCCCGGGGATCAGCCCCAGCATTTT	15	-	TRBV15	-	TRBJ1-5
CASSLAGNSYEQYF	TGTGCCAGCAGCTTAGCAGGGAACTCCTACGAGCAGTACTTC	14	-	TRBV5-6	-	TRBJ2-7
CASSLYGQGSSQPQHF	TGTGCCAGCAGTTTATATGGACAGGGTTCGAGTCAGCCCCAGCATTTT	16	-	TRBV28	TRBD1	TRBJ1-5
CASTEPQVSGNTIYF	TGTGCCAGCACCGAACCCCAGGTCTCTGGAAACACCATATATTTT	15	-	TRBV28	-	TRBJ1-3
CASSIGLGQTHSNQPQHF	TGTGCCAGTAGTATAGGCTTGGGACAGACGCATAGCAATCAGCCCCAGCATTTT	18	-	TRBV19	TRBD1	TRBJ1-5
CATSDLNGDRAGQPQHF	TGTGCCACCAGTGATTTAAACGGGGACAGGGCGGGTCAGCCCCAGCATTTT	17	-	TRBV24-1	TRBD1	TRBJ1-5
CASSYSSGQPQHF	TGTGCCAGCAGTTACTCGTCCGGGCAGCCCCAGCATTTT	13	-	TRBV6-5	-	TRBJ1-5